The entry below describes one T cell receptor beta chain. The repertoire was sequenced with immunoSEQ multiplex PCR; TCRdb's copy has only in-frame clones and lacks some. The sample lists roughly 300,000 clones, around 92% occurring once. Trimming cost V 2 bases and J 8 bases; bases outside gene matches: 4. The germline CDR1 and CDR2 sequences are MNHNY and SVGAGI (reference sequence). The CDR3 is 14 residues long. The data belong to a study of blood T cell repertoires in COVID-19. Study in general: Samples representing acute and convalescent COVID-19 were sourced from the United States, Italy and Spain. PBMCs, B-cell-depleted T cells, or T cells provided the cDNA or gDNA that made up the material.

This receptor was obtained from a woman under 40 with COVID-19, enrolled during active disease. Specimen: peripheral blood. The chain combines TRBV6-6 with TRBJ1-4; 8 positions agree with TRBD1. CDR3 protein: CASSYQGAREKLFF. The CDR3 DNA follows: TGTGCCAGCAGTTACCAGGGGGCGCGGGAAAAACTGTTTTTT.